Each of the 32 T cell receptor beta chains below was sequenced from the same sample in a study of blood T cell repertoires in COVID-19. The table came from immunoSEQ multiplex PCR; TCRdb's copy has only in-frame clones and leaves some out. The data contain approximately 300,000 clones, roughly 89% of them singletons. Sequencing was carried out using PBMCs or T cells enriched from blood (not recorded which). These receptors all come from a woman aged 25 to 39 who had recovered from COVID-19.

As to this clone: Mismatch with germline at one junction end may stem from a read error. The J gene is TRBJ2-7, the V gene TRBV18; possible D gene TRBD2, 7 bases. This CDR3 comprises 19 residues. The germline V gene encodes CDR1 KGHSH and CDR2 LQKENI. Here the CDR3 reads CASSPQMRANLGGDYEQYF. The DNA for the CDR3 is TGTGCCAGTTCACCCCAAATGAGGGCGAACTTAGGGGGGGACTACGAGCAGTACTTC.

As regards this clone: Relative to the germline gene, one junction end is altered; a read error may explain this. The V gene is TRBV6-2 or TRBV6-3, the J gene TRBJ2-3; D uncertain. This CDR3 is 15 amino acids long. Germline V CDR1 and CDR2: MNHEY, SVGEGT. The CDR3: CASSYFLFSTDTQYF. CDR3 nucleotide sequence: TGTGCCAGCAGCTACTTTCTGTTTAGCACAGATACGCAGTATTTT.

J is TRBJ1-2 and V is TRBV3-1 (or the pseudogene TRBV3-2), with 9 bases aligning to TRBD1. This CDR3 comprises 15 residues. With V trimmed by 4 bases and J by 9 bases, 12 bases remained unmatched. The V gene's germline CDR1 is LGHDT and CDR2 YNNKEL (reference sequence). The DNA for the CDR3 is TGTGCCAGCAGCCCCTTGAGGACAGGGGAATTGAGCTACACCTTC. It yields the protein CASSPLRTGELSYTF.

The chain links TRBV6-5 to TRBJ1-4; 7 bases line up with TRBD1. In germline, CDR1 is MNHEY, CDR2 SVGAGI. With 6 bases clipped from V and 7 bases from J, the junction kept 8 bases outside the gene matches. This CDR3 is 14 amino acids long. CDR3 DNA: TGTGCCAGCAGACACGACAGGGAGGTTGAAAAACTGTTTTTT. This sequence encodes CASRHDREVEKLFF.

This rearrangement joins TRBV19 to TRBJ2-3; 15 bases line up with TRBD2. Looked up from germline, CDR1 is LNHDA and CDR2 is SQIVND (reference sequence). The CDR3 has 17 residues. V trimming: 9 bases; J trimming: 8 bases; junction bases outside the gene matches: 15. The CDR3 is CASDPGLAGGYVGTQYF. Here the CDR3 DNA reads TGTGCCAGCGACCCGGGACTAGCGGGAGGATACGTCGGTACGCAGTATTTT.

V gene TRBV6-5 combines with J gene TRBJ1-2; TRBD1 agrees at 8 bases. Germline trimming cut 6 bases from V and 2 bases from J; bases unmatched to any gene: 2. The germline V gene has CDR1 MNHEY and CDR2 SVGAGI. This CDR3 is built from 13 residues. CDR3 bases: TGTGCCAGCAGCCGGGACAGGAACTATGGCTACACCTTC. It is translated as CASSRDRNYGYTF.

V usage is TRBV6-2 or TRBV6-3 and J usage is TRBJ2-5; 14 nucleotides align to TRBD2. There are 17 residues in the CDR3. The V gene's germline CDR1 is MNHEY and CDR2 SVGEGT. The V segment lost 5 bases and the J segment 2 bases; nucleotides outside the gene matches: 7. Written as DNA, the CDR3 is TGTGCCAGCAGTAGACTAGCGGGAGGGCCGGGGCAAGAGACCCAGTACTTC. Amino acid sequence: CASSRLAGGPGQETQYF.

V usage is TRBV19 and J usage is TRBJ2-1; 10 positions match TRBD2. Germline loops: CDR1 LNHDA, CDR2 SQIVND (reference sequence). The CDR3 is 15 amino acids. The ends lost 3 bases at V and 7 bases at J; junction bases unmatched: 6. In DNA form, the CDR3 reads TGTGCCAGTAGTATCCCTCGGACTAGCGGAAATGAGCAGTTCTTC. It is translated as CASSIPRTSGNEQFF.

The gene calls are TRBV29-1 and TRBJ2-5, with 8 nucleotides matching TRBD1. The CDR3 is 15 amino acids. With 6 bases clipped from V and 4 bases from J, the junction kept 13 bases outside the gene matches. Germline V CDR1 and CDR2: SQVTM, ANQGSEA. The CDR3 region is CSVARNRGNTETQYF. The CDR3 bases are TGCAGCGTCGCCCGAAACAGGGGGAATACAGAGACCCAGTACTTC. Full variable domain (remainder filled in from reference TRBV29-1 and TRBJ2-5): SAVISQKPSRDICQRGTSLTIQCQVDSQVTMMFWYRQQPGQSLTLIATANQGSEATYESGFVIDKFPISRPNLTFSTLTVSNMSPEDSSIYLCSVARNRGNTETQYFGPGTRLLVL.

A few counts support this clone. The V call is TRBV7-2, the J call TRBJ2-7; 8 bases align to TRBD2. The CDR3 runs to 14 residues. CDR1 is SGHTA and CDR2 is FQGNSA in the germline V gene. Trimming at V came to 4 bases and at J to 3 bases, leaving 5 bases not matched to a gene. Written as DNA, the CDR3 is TGTGCCAGCAGCTCGGGAGGGCCCATCTACGAGCAGTACTTC. Its translation is CASSSGGPIYEQYF.

The chain is built from TRBV14 and TRBJ2-7; 13 nucleotides agree with TRBD2. Germline loops: CDR1 SGHDN, CDR2 FVKESK. V shed 3 bases, J shed 2 bases, and the junction held 4 bases outside the gene matches. The CDR3 length is 16 residues. CDR3 region: CASSQMTSGRPYEQYF. In DNA, the CDR3 is TGTGCCAGCAGCCAGATGACTAGCGGGAGGCCCTACGAGCAGTACTTC.

The chain recombines TRBV7-2 with TRBJ2-5, with 7 positions matching TRBD2. Germline CDR1 SGHTA, CDR2 FQGNSA. This CDR3 is 14 amino acids long. The V gene end was trimmed by 5 bases and the J gene end by 5 bases; junction bases not matched to a gene: 8. Here the CDR3 DNA reads TGTGCCAGCAGCCTGGGGGGGATGAAGGAGACCCAGTACTTC. Residues: CASSLGGMKETQYF.

The CDR3 loop reads CASSHGTVNTEAFF. For the CDR3, the DNA is TGCGCCAGCAGCCATGGGACAGTGAACACTGAAGCTTTCTTT. The V gene is TRBV5-1, the J gene TRBJ1-1, with TRBD1 matching 7 bases. V lost 4 bases and J lost 0; bases outside the gene matches: 3. The germline V gene has CDR1 SGHRS and CDR2 YFSETQ. The CDR3 loop spans 14 amino acids.

This clone was observed a single time. This sequence joins TRBV19 and TRBJ1-2; TRBD1 might be the D (5 bases). The CDR3 runs 14 residues. V lost 7 bases and J lost 7, with 19 bases in between. Germline CDR1 is LNHDA and CDR2 is SQIVND (reference sequence). Written as DNA, the CDR3 is TGTGCCAGTACTAGACAGTCCTTCGAGACTGGCTACACCTTC. Translated: CASTRQSFETGYTF.

The rearrangement links TRBV6-5 to TRBJ2-5; 11 bases are a match to TRBD1. The germline CDR1 and CDR2 sequences are MNHEY and SVGAGI. Trimming removed 6 bases from V and 4 bases from J; junction bases left unmatched: 4. The CDR3 is made up of 14 amino acids. CDR3: CASSRDRGGETQYF. The CDR3 DNA follows: TGTGCCAGCAGCCGGGACAGGGGGGGAGAGACCCAGTACTTC.

The CDR3 region is CASTQGAPAYEQYF. The CDR3 DNA is TGTGCCAGTACCCAAGGGGCGCCCGCCTACGAGCAGTACTTC. J is TRBJ2-7 and V is TRBV19, with a weak D call TRBD1 (5 bases). In germline, CDR1 is LNHDA, CDR2 SQIVND (reference sequence). The CDR3 length is 14 residues. V lost 7 bases and J lost 2, with 15 bases in between.

The genes are TRBV6-5 and TRBJ1-4; TRBD1 agrees at 8 bases. Germline V gene data show CDR1 as MNHEY and CDR2 as SVGAGI. Unmatched junction bases numbered 7, after V lost 4 bases and J lost 6 bases. This CDR3 is 15 amino acids long. The CDR3 spells CASSSQGAEDEKLFF. The DNA for the CDR3 is TGTGCCAGCAGTTCCCAGGGGGCGGAAGATGAAAAACTGTTTTTT.

A remark on this clone: At one end the junction does not follow the germline gene, possibly because of a read error. The gene calls are TRBV7-7 and TRBJ1-2, with a tentative D call TRBD1 (6 bases). The CDR3 is 16 amino acids. Germline V gene lookup returns CDR1 SSHAT and CDR2 FNYEAQ (reference sequence). As DNA, the CDR3 is TGTGCTAGCAGCTTAGTAGGACAGCGAGCTAACTATGGCTACACCTTC. Protein: CASSLVGQRANYGYTF.

A single count supports this clone. V is TRBV13 and J is TRBJ2-3; D perhaps matches TRBD2 (5 bases). The germline V gene encodes CDR1 PRHDT and CDR2 FYEKMQ (reference sequence). The V and J ends lost 1 base and 2 bases respectively, with 10 bases between them. The CDR3 runs to 15 residues. CDR3 loop: CASSLASSYTDTQYF. CDR3 nucleotides: TGTGCCAGCAGCTTAGCTAGCAGCTACACAGATACGCAGTATTTT.

In regard to this clone: A junction boundary mismatches the germline segment, possibly from a read error. The genes are TRBV7-7 and TRBJ1-3, with TRBD1 matching over 7 bases. Germline loops: CDR1 SSHAT, CDR2 FNYEAQ (reference sequence). The CDR3 loop spans 14 amino acids. This chain's CDR3 is CASSPGTDGNTIYF. CDR3 nucleotide sequence: TGTGCTAGCAGCCCCGGGACAGATGGAAACACCATATATTTT.

The J gene is TRBJ2-7, the V gene TRBV11-3, with 12 bases matching TRBD2. The CDR3 runs to 15 residues. The germline gives CDR1 SGHNT, CDR2 YENEEA. The V and J ends lost 5 bases and 3 bases, in that order; junction bases with no gene match: 5. CDR3: CASSPRLAGVYEQYF. The CDR3 nucleotides are TGTGCCAGCAGCCCCCGACTAGCGGGAGTCTACGAGCAGTACTTC.

The chain carries TRBV6-6 and TRBJ1-1; 7 nucleotides match TRBD1. This CDR3 comprises 14 residues. J was trimmed by 4 bases and V by 2 bases; bases with no gene match: 4. Germline-derived CDR1 and CDR2 are MNHNY and SVGAGI (reference sequence). CDR3 residues: CASSYDQGGTEAFF. The CDR3 nucleotides are TGTGCCAGCAGTTACGATCAGGGGGGCACTGAAGCTTTCTTT.

V usage is TRBV4-2 and J usage is TRBJ1-4, with unresolved D. V dropped 0 bases and J dropped 7 bases, with 12 bases sitting between them. The germline gives CDR1 LGHNA, CDR2 YNFKEQ. The CDR3 has 15 amino acids. CDR3 loop: CASSQDQLVSEKLFF. The CDR3 region has the DNA TGTGCCAGCAGCCAAGATCAGTTGGTCTCTGAAAAACTGTTTTTT.

V usage is TRBV28 and J usage is TRBJ2-3; D gene ambiguous. The CDR3 length is 13 residues. Germline loops: CDR1 MDHEN, CDR2 SYDVKM. Trimming shortened V by 7 bases and J by 2 bases, and 10 bases separated the two germline ends. CDR3 residues: CASITVNTDTQYF. CDR3 coding DNA: TGTGCCAGCATCACGGTAAACACAGATACGCAGTATTTT.

This chain uses TRBV27 with TRBJ1-2, with no clear D. Trimming removed 0 bases from V and 2 bases from J, with 7 bases in between. Germline V gives CDR1 MNHEY, CDR2 SMNVEV (reference sequence). This CDR3 comprises 14 residues. CDR3 sequence reads: CASSLSFGNYGYTF. CDR3 nucleotides: TGTGCCAGCAGTTTATCGTTCGGGAACTATGGCTACACCTTC.

The J gene is TRBJ2-5, the V gene TRBV28; 7 nucleotides align to TRBD2. J lost 4 bases, V lost 5 bases, and 7 bases had no gene match. Germline V gene lookup returns CDR1 MDHEN and CDR2 SYDVKM. This CDR3 has 14 amino acids. This CDR3 is CASSPLGLGETQYF. The CDR3 nucleotides read TGTGCCAGCAGTCCCCTTGGACTAGGAGAGACCCAGTACTTC.

The V gene is TRBV20-1, the J gene TRBJ2-1; 14 positions agree with TRBD2. After removal of 3 bases from V and 7 bases from J, the junction contained 2 bases not matched to a gene. The CDR3 has 14 residues. Per the germline V gene, CDR1 is DFQATT and CDR2 is SNEGSKA (reference sequence). CDR3 in DNA: TGCAGTGCTAGTGGGACTAGCGGGGGAAATGAGCAGTTCTTC. As protein: CSASGTSGGNEQFF.

A single count supports this clone. The junction shows a germline mismatch at one end, possibly a read error. This chain links TRBV7-7 with TRBJ2-7; 8 bases match TRBD2. Germline V gene data show CDR1 as SSHAT and CDR2 as FNYEAQ (reference sequence). This CDR3 has 15 amino acids. CDR3: CASSLAGGAAYEQYF. CDR3 bases: TGTGCTAGCAGCTTAGCCGGGGGGGCAGCCTACGAGCAGTACTTC.

The genes are TRBV18 and TRBJ2-7; D remains unclear. Germline CDR1 reads KGHSH; CDR2 reads LQKENI. Trimming removed 4 bases from V and 6 bases from J, with 10 bases in between. CDR3 length: 12 amino acids. The CDR3 reads CASSLWSAEQYF. CDR3 DNA sequence: TGTGCCAGCTCACTTTGGAGTGCCGAGCAGTACTTC.

This clone was detected only a few times. The gene calls are TRBV3-1 (or the pseudogene TRBV3-2) and TRBJ2-7; unclear D gene. Per the germline V gene, CDR1 is LGHDT and CDR2 is YNNKEL (reference sequence). V lost 0 bases and J 6 bases, leaving 9 bases between the germline ends. CDR3 length: 13 residues. The CDR3 spells CASSQDVTGEQYF. The CDR3 DNA sequence: TGTGCCAGCAGCCAAGACGTAACGGGCGAGCAGTACTTC.

The chain is built from TRBV7-2 and TRBJ1-2; D possibly corresponds to TRBD1 (5 bases). This CDR3 contains 14 residues. Between the trimmed V and J ends, which lost 7 bases and 3 bases, there was a span of 15 bases. Germline CDR1 is SGHTA and CDR2 is FQGNSA. The CDR3: CASTEAGWDYGYTF. The CDR3 DNA reads as TGTGCCAGCACTGAGGCAGGGTGGGACTATGGCTACACCTTC.

The chain combines TRBV3-1 (or the pseudogene TRBV3-2) with TRBJ2-7; D may be TRBD1 (6 bases). Germline CDR1 LGHDT, CDR2 YNNKEL (reference sequence). Between the trimmed V and J ends, which lost 1 base and 2 bases, there was a span of 12 bases. This CDR3 spans 15 amino acids. CDR3 nucleotides: TGTGCCAGCAGCCAAGTTTGGGACATCGCCTACGAGCAGTACTTC. Translation gives CASSQVWDIAYEQYF.